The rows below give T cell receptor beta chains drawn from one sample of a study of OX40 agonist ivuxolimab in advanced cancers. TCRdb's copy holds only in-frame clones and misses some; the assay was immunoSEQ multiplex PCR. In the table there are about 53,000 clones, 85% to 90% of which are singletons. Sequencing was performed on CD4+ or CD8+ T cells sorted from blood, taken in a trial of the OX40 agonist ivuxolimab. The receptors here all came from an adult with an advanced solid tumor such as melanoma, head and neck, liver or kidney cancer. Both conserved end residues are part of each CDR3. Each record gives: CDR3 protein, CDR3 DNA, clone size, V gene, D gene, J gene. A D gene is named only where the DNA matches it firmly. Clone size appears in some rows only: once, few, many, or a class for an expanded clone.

CAWSPKGNEKLFF	TGTGCCTGGAGCCCGAAGGGGAATGAAAAACTGTTTTTT	once	TRBV30	-	TRBJ1-4
CASSFHAYEQYF	TGTGCCAGCAGCTTTCATGCCTACGAGCAGTACTTC	-	TRBV5-4	-	TRBJ2-7
CSALLEYTQYF	TGCAGTGCTTTACTAGAGTATACGCAGTATTTT	-	TRBV20-1	-	TRBJ2-3
CASSPMGGVYEQYF	TGTGCCAGCAGCCCCATGGGGGGGGTCTACGAGCAGTACTTC	-	TRBV28	TRBD2	TRBJ2-7
CASSPGENTGELFF	TGTGCCAGCAGCCCGGGAGAGAACACCGGGGAGCTGTTTTTT	-	TRBV7-3	-	TRBJ2-2
CASSLVGGGANEKLFF	TGTGCCAGCAGCTTAGTAGGTGGTGGAGCTAATGAAAAACTGTTTTTT	-	TRBV11-2	-	TRBJ1-4
CASSSGVAGGREQYF	TGTGCCAGCAGCTCCGGGGTAGCGGGGGGTAGGGAGCAGTACTTC	-	TRBV5-6	TRBD2	TRBJ2-7
CASSQDMGGRVVYGYTF	TGCGCCAGCAGCCAAGATATGGGGGGCAGGGTCGTCTATGGCTACACCTTC	once	TRBV4-1	-	TRBJ1-2
CASSRGTGVLYGYTF	TGTGCCAGCAGTAGAGGGACAGGGGTCCTCTATGGCTACACCTTC	-	TRBV6-1	TRBD1	TRBJ1-2
CASSYPSGDTFEAFF	TGTGCCAGCAGTTACCCGAGCGGAGACACTTTTGAAGCTTTCTTT	-	TRBV6-6	-	TRBJ1-1
CASSSLGGVSYNEQFF	TGTGCCAGCAGTTCCCTGGGGGGAGTCTCCTACAATGAGCAGTTCTTC	-	TRBV28	-	TRBJ2-1
CASSLGVSETQYF	TGCGCCAGCAGCTTGGGGGTGTCGGAGACCCAGTACTTC	-	TRBV5-1	-	TRBJ2-5
CASGTSGSETQYF	TGTGCCAGCGGGACTAGCGGGAGTGAGACCCAGTACTTC	-	TRBV19	TRBD2	TRBJ2-5
CASTLAWGGTGELFF	TGTGCCAGTACCCTGGCGTGGGGGGGCACCGGGGAGCTGTTTTTT	-	TRBV19	TRBD2	TRBJ2-2
CASSLRTATQSYEQYF	TGTGCCAGCAGTTTAAGGACAGCGACTCAGAGCTACGAGCAGTACTTC	once	TRBV28	-	TRBJ2-7
CASRDRYNSPLHF	TGTGCCAGCCGGGACCGGTATAATTCACCCCTCCACTTT	-	TRBV6-5	-	TRBJ1-6
CASSLQPGQGQETQYF	TGTGCCAGCAGCTTACAACCGGGACAGGGGCAAGAGACCCAGTACTTC	-	TRBV7-2	TRBD1	TRBJ2-5
CASSQQGHYQPQHF	TGTGCCAGTAGTCAACAGGGCCACTATCAGCCCCAGCATTTT	-	TRBV19	-	TRBJ1-5
CASSQNPGGMNTEAFF	TGCGCCAGCAGCCAAAATCCAGGGGGTATGAACACTGAAGCTTTCTTT	-	TRBV4-3	TRBD1	TRBJ1-1
CASSEDRGSSTDTQYF	TGTGCCAGTAGTGAGGACAGGGGATCGAGCACAGATACGCAGTATTTT	-	TRBV19	TRBD1	TRBJ2-3
CASSSDRGYEKLFF	TGTGCCAGCAGTTCCGACAGGGGCTATGAAAAACTGTTTTTT	-	TRBV27	TRBD1	TRBJ1-4
CASSPPGGQPQHF	TGTGCCAGCAGTCCGCCGGGGGGTCAGCCCCAGCATTTT	-	TRBV6-6	-	TRBJ1-5
CASSSRQGSYEQYF	TGTGCCAGCAGCTCTCGGCAGGGTTCCTACGAGCAGTACTTC	-	TRBV5-8	-	TRBJ2-7
CASGLVTETQYF	TGTGCTAGTGGTTTGGTAACGGAGACCCAGTACTTC	once	TRBV12-5	-	TRBJ2-5
CASREAGTANYGYTF	TGTGCCAGCAGGGAAGCCGGGACAGCTAACTATGGCTACACCTTC	-	TRBV27	TRBD1	TRBJ1-2
CASSVSLDQPQHF	TGTGCCAGCAGCGTATCATTAGATCAGCCCCAGCATTTT	few	TRBV9	-	TRBJ1-5
CASSEQGAYQPQHF	TGTGCCAGCAGCGAACAGGGGGCCTATCAGCCCCAGCATTTT	-	TRBV28	TRBD1	TRBJ1-5
CASSLFMGYGYTF	TGTGCCAGCAGTTTATTCATGGGCTATGGCTACACCTTC	-	TRBV27	-	TRBJ1-2
CASSLARPNTEAFF	TGTGCCAGCAGCTTAGCAAGACCGAACACTGAAGCTTTCTTT	-	TRBV13	-	TRBJ1-1
CASSLVLNTEAFF	TGTGCCAGCAGCTTAGTTCTGAACACTGAAGCTTTCTTT	-	TRBV11-2	-	TRBJ1-1
CAWSPGTATAGNTIYF	TGTGCCTGGAGCCCCGGGACCGCGACGGCTGGAAACACCATATATTTT	-	TRBV30	-	TRBJ1-3
CASSQANRIKNTEAFF	TGCGCCAGCAGCCAAGCCAACCGGATAAAGAACACTGAAGCTTTCTTT	-	TRBV4-1	-	TRBJ1-1
CASSLKLANTGELFF	TGTGCCAGCAGCTTGAAACTAGCGAACACCGGGGAGCTGTTTTTT	-	TRBV5-4	-	TRBJ2-2
CASSPAGQPNYGYTF	TGTGCCAGCAGCCCCGCGGGACAGCCTAACTATGGCTACACCTTC	-	TRBV11-1	TRBD1	TRBJ1-2
CASSLQSSYNEQFF	TGTGCCAGCAGTTTACAGAGCTCCTACAATGAGCAGTTCTTC	-	TRBV27	-	TRBJ2-1
CAWRTGGLNGYTF	TGTGCCTGGAGGACAGGGGGCCTCAATGGCTACACCTTC	-	TRBV30	TRBD1	TRBJ1-2
CASSVDSGGNWDTQYF	TGTGCCAGCAGCGTAGATTCAGGGGGCAACTGGGATACGCAGTATTTT	-	TRBV9	TRBD1	TRBJ2-3
CAWNGQGGSPLHF	TGTGCCTGGAACGGACAGGGCGGGTCACCCCTCCACTTT	-	TRBV30	TRBD1	TRBJ1-6
CASSPGTGGDQETQYF	TGTGCCAGTAGCCCTGGAACAGGGGGGGACCAAGAGACCCAGTACTTC	-	TRBV19	-	TRBJ2-5
CAWAGLAVTGELFF	TGTGCCTGGGCGGGACTAGCGGTTACCGGGGAGCTGTTTTTT	-	TRBV30	TRBD2	TRBJ2-2
CASSPWERRSSTDTQYF	TGTGCCAGCAGTCCCTGGGAGCGGAGGTCTAGCACAGATACGCAGTATTTT	-	TRBV28	-	TRBJ2-3